The present T cell receptor beta chain was sequenced within a study of cytomegalovirus exposure and HLA in healthy donors. Across the study: Most genotyped donors, 65% to 90% of some 400, had Caucasian-associated genetic ancestry. Study observations and caveats: In a later analysis, TCR beta V- and J-gene trimming showed a link to a missense DCLRE1C variant.

Remarks on this clone: Its matching antigen is unknown.

Healthy bone marrow donors made up the cohort. 60 Vbeta and 13 Jbeta primers were used in PCR. Measured with immunoSEQ multiplex PCR; TCRdb has only the in-frame clones, and not every one. This table has some 160,000 clones, 80% to 85% appearing once. The TCR sequence derives from a boy aged 2 to 9 in good health and CMV-seronegative. The sequenced sample consisted of PBMCs.

CDR3 sequence (DNA): TGCAGCGTTGAGGGCAGGGAACGCTACACCTTC. As protein: CSVEGRERYTF. J is TRBJ1-2 and V is TRBV29-1, with a tentative D call TRBD1 (5 bases). The length of the CDR3 is 11 residues. V lost 3 bases and J lost 9, with 11 bases in between. Germline values: CDR1 SQVTM, CDR2 ANQGSEA. The variable domain in full, with the rest retrieved from reference TRBV29-1 and TRBJ1-2, is SAVISQKPSRDICQRGTSLTIQCQVDSQVTMMFWYRQQPGQSLTLIATANQGSEATYESGFVIDKFPISRPNLTFSTLTVSNMSPEDSSIYLCSVEGRERYTFGSGTRLTVV.